This T cell receptor beta chain was obtained from a study of vaccination effects on CD4 cells after COVID-19. Study observations and caveats: Of the vaccine-induced clones from healthy vaccinees, merely 1 of 255 recognized common cold coronaviruses as well. Late in the post-vaccination period, infection-induced and vaccine-induced clones underwent marked clonal contraction.

Measured with immunoSEQ multiplex PCR; TCRdb has only the in-frame clones, and not every one. The sample records over 30,000 clones, more than 60% being singletons. Before any sequencing was done, the ViraFEST assay used viral peptide pools to expand antigen-specific CD4+ T cells. Scientists isolated CD4+ T cells after a roughly 9-day culture period ended. People in the vaccine group had not been infected with SARS-CoV-2 before, and their nucleocapsid antibodies were negative. Each well held 1.5 million to 2 million PBMC cultured with around 9 ug/ml peptides and about 10 IU/ml IL-2. Half of the medium was exchanged for IL-2 medium on both days 3 and 7. This clone is large. Its antigen is unknown. CDR1 ENHRY and CDR2 SYGVKD come from the germline V gene. The CDR3 runs to 13 residues. V lost 6 bases and J 6 bases, leaving 12 bases between the germline ends.

The V call is TRBV10-3, the J call TRBJ2-1; the D is unclear. The input for sequencing was CD4+ T cells from PBMCs cultured with SARS-CoV-2 spike peptides, taken before COVID-19 vaccination. The TCR sequence derives from a human donor who received a COVID-19 vaccine. The CDR3 region is CAISQVAPNEQFF. The CDR3 DNA reads as TGTGCCATCAGCCAGGTAGCCCCCAATGAGCAGTTCTTC.